This is a list of T cell receptor beta chains from one sample in a study of cytomegalovirus exposure and HLA in healthy donors. Assay used: immunoSEQ multiplex PCR; TCRdb lists only in-frame clones, some missing. The sample shows approximately 100,000 clones, 74% of them seen only once. Material for sequencing was PBMCs. The receptors were sampled from a human donor in good health. Each CDR3 is given with its conserved first and last residue. Fields, in order: clone size, D gene, J gene, V gene, CDR3 DNA, CDR3 protein. A D gene is named only where the DNA matches it firmly. The size entry is marked missing in some rows and otherwise reads once, few, many or a size class.

abundance: once; d_gene: TRBD2; j_gene: TRBJ2-1; v_gene: TRBV12-5; CDR3nt: TGTGCTAGTGCTTTTAGCGGGGGAGGAGATGAGCAGTTCTTC; CDR3aa: CASAFSGGGDEQFF
abundance: -; d_gene: TRBD1; j_gene: TRBJ1-2; v_gene: TRBV6-5; CDR3nt: TGTGCCAGCAGACCAGGACAGGCCGCTAACTATGGCTACACCTTC; CDR3aa: CASRPGQAANYGYTF
abundance: few; d_gene: TRBD1; j_gene: TRBJ1-4; v_gene: TRBV4-3; CDR3nt: TGCGCCAGCAGCCAACTTGACAGGGGGCGCGAAAAACTGTTTTTT; CDR3aa: CASSQLDRGREKLFF
abundance: -; d_gene: -; j_gene: TRBJ1-4; v_gene: TRBV18; CDR3nt: TGTGCCAGCTCACCGACAGAGAATGAAAAACTGTTTTTT; CDR3aa: CASSPTENEKLFF
abundance: -; d_gene: TRBD1; j_gene: TRBJ2-7; v_gene: TRBV28; CDR3nt: TGTGCCAGCAGTTTAATCAGGGGGCGCAACCACGAGCAGTACTTC; CDR3aa: CASSLIRGRNHEQYF
abundance: -; d_gene: -; j_gene: TRBJ2-1; v_gene: TRBV7-9; CDR3nt: TGTGCCAGCAGCTTTCAAGGGGCGGTAAATGAGCAGTTCTTC; CDR3aa: CASSFQGAVNEQFF
abundance: -; d_gene: TRBD2; j_gene: TRBJ2-5; v_gene: TRBV9; CDR3nt: TGTGCCAGCAGCCTCAGCGGGGGCGCGGTCCTAGAGACCCAGTACTTC; CDR3aa: CASSLSGGAVLETQYF
abundance: -; d_gene: TRBD1; j_gene: TRBJ2-1; v_gene: TRBV7-6; CDR3nt: TGTGCCAGCAGCTCGACAGGGGCCACCTACAATGAGCAGTTCTTC; CDR3aa: CASSSTGATYNEQFF
abundance: -; d_gene: -; j_gene: TRBJ2-6; v_gene: TRBV30; CDR3nt: TGTGCCTGGAGTTCCAGGGATTGGGGGGCCAACGTCCTGACTTTC; CDR3aa: CAWSSRDWGANVLTF
abundance: few; d_gene: TRBD1; j_gene: TRBJ1-2; v_gene: TRBV28; CDR3nt: TGTGCCAGCAGTAACAAAGGACAGGGGGCGGTTGGCTACACCTTC; CDR3aa: CASSNKGQGAVGYTF
abundance: once; d_gene: TRBD2; j_gene: TRBJ2-7; v_gene: TRBV2; CDR3nt: TGTGCCAGCAGGCCGACTAGCGGGAGGCACTACGAGCAGTACTTC; CDR3aa: CASRPTSGRHYEQYF
abundance: -; d_gene: -; j_gene: TRBJ2-6; v_gene: TRBV28; CDR3nt: TGTGCCAGCAGCCGTGATAGCTCTGGGGCCAACGTCCTGACTTTC; CDR3aa: CASSRDSSGANVLTF
abundance: -; d_gene: TRBD2; j_gene: TRBJ2-7; v_gene: TRBV7-6; CDR3nt: TGTGCCAGCAGCTTATTGGGGGGGGGCTCCTACGAGCAGTACTTC; CDR3aa: CASSLLGGGSYEQYF
abundance: -; d_gene: TRBD2; j_gene: TRBJ2-7; v_gene: TRBV27; CDR3nt: TGTGCCAGCAGGTCGAGGACTAGCGGGACCGCCTACGAGCAGTACTTC; CDR3aa: CASRSRTSGTAYEQYF
abundance: -; d_gene: -; j_gene: TRBJ1-1; v_gene: TRBV7-9; CDR3nt: TGTGCCAGCAGCTTATCCGTTGTGGGCACCATCGGGGATTTCTTT; CDR3aa: CASSLSVVGTIGDFF
abundance: -; d_gene: -; j_gene: TRBJ2-1; v_gene: TRBV19; CDR3nt: TGTGCCAGTAGTAGGGAGCTTAACTCTGCGGGGCAGTTCTTC; CDR3aa: CASSRELNSAGQFF
abundance: -; d_gene: -; j_gene: TRBJ2-2; v_gene: TRBV10-3; CDR3nt: TGTGCCATCAGTGAGTCGCCGGAGATCGGGGAGCTGTTTTTT; CDR3aa: CAISESPEIGELFF
abundance: -; d_gene: -; j_gene: TRBJ1-5; v_gene: TRBV4-1; CDR3nt: TGCGCCAGCAGCCAAGATTGGCTGGCGCGGGATGGGGATCAGCCCCAGCATTTT; CDR3aa: CASSQDWLARDGDQPQHF
abundance: -; d_gene: TRBD2; j_gene: TRBJ2-1; v_gene: TRBV7-2; CDR3nt: TGTGCCAGCAGCCACCTACTAGCGGACAATGAGCAGTTCTTC; CDR3aa: CASSHLLADNEQFF
abundance: -; d_gene: TRBD2; j_gene: TRBJ2-3; v_gene: TRBV6-1; CDR3nt: TGTGCCAGCAGTGAGATCACTAGCGGGGGCACAGATACGCAGTATTTT; CDR3aa: CASSEITSGGTDTQYF
abundance: few; d_gene: -; j_gene: TRBJ1-1; v_gene: TRBV28; CDR3nt: TGTGCCAGCAGTTCCCCCGCCGCAGTATCTGAAGCTTTCTTT; CDR3aa: CASSSPAAVSEAFF
abundance: once; d_gene: -; j_gene: TRBJ1-2; v_gene: TRBV27; CDR3nt: TGTGCCAGCAGTTGGTCGTGGGGGGATGGCTACACCTTC; CDR3aa: CASSWSWGDGYTF
abundance: -; d_gene: -; j_gene: TRBJ1-6; v_gene: TRBV2; CDR3nt: TGTGCCAGCAGGCCGTCCGGGACCTATAATTCACCCCTCCACTTT; CDR3aa: CASRPSGTYNSPLHF
abundance: -; d_gene: -; j_gene: TRBJ2-5; v_gene: TRBV6-1; CDR3nt: TGTGCCAGCAGTGAATCTCGTGTGTCGTCCAGGGGACCTTCTCGCCAAGAGACCCAGTACTTC; CDR3aa: CASSESRVSSRGPSRQETQYF
abundance: -; d_gene: TRBD1; j_gene: TRBJ1-5; v_gene: TRBV5-4; CDR3nt: TGTGCCAGCAGCCCCGGGACAGCCCCTAATCAGCCCCAGCATTTT; CDR3aa: CASSPGTAPNQPQHF
abundance: once; d_gene: TRBD1; j_gene: TRBJ2-2; v_gene: TRBV7-8; CDR3nt: TGTGCCAGCTTCCGGGACAGCAACACCGGGGAGCTGTTTTTT; CDR3aa: CASFRDSNTGELFF
abundance: -; d_gene: -; j_gene: TRBJ1-5; v_gene: TRBV6-5; CDR3nt: TGTGCCAGCTCGGAATACAGGTCTGGCAATCAGCCCCAGCATTTT; CDR3aa: CASSEYRSGNQPQHF
abundance: -; d_gene: -; j_gene: TRBJ2-5; v_gene: TRBV6-4; CDR3nt: TGTGCCAGCAGTGACTCGTGGGGCGGGACCCAGTACTTC; CDR3aa: CASSDSWGGTQYF
abundance: once; d_gene: -; j_gene: TRBJ1-2; v_gene: TRBV28; CDR3nt: TGTGCCAGCAGTTTAGGCGGGTTCTATGGCTACACCTTC; CDR3aa: CASSLGGFYGYTF
abundance: -; d_gene: -; j_gene: TRBJ2-3; v_gene: TRBV30; CDR3nt: TGTGCCTGGAGACCGATTGTGGGCCCCACAGATACGCAGTATTTT; CDR3aa: CAWRPIVGPTDTQYF
abundance: -; d_gene: TRBD1; j_gene: TRBJ1-1; v_gene: TRBV19; CDR3nt: TGTGCCAGTAGTTCAGGGACAGACACTGAAGCTTTCTTT; CDR3aa: CASSSGTDTEAFF
abundance: -; d_gene: -; j_gene: TRBJ2-5; v_gene: TRBV18; CDR3nt: TGTGCCAGCTCATCTCGGGGCCAAGAGACCCAGTACTTC; CDR3aa: CASSSRGQETQYF
abundance: -; d_gene: TRBD1; j_gene: TRBJ2-6; v_gene: TRBV30; CDR3nt: TGTGCCGGGCGGGACAGGGGCTCTGGGGCCAACGTCCTGACTTTC; CDR3aa: CAGRDRGSGANVLTF
abundance: -; d_gene: -; j_gene: TRBJ2-5; v_gene: TRBV15; CDR3nt: TGTGCCACCAGGAGTCAGGGGGGCCGGGAGACCCAGTACTTC; CDR3aa: CATRSQGGRETQYF
abundance: -; d_gene: TRBD1; j_gene: TRBJ1-2; v_gene: TRBV28; CDR3nt: TGTGCCAGCAGCTTGGGGGGACAGGGGCAGGGCTACACCTTC; CDR3aa: CASSLGGQGQGYTF
abundance: -; d_gene: -; j_gene: TRBJ1-6; v_gene: TRBV7-2; CDR3nt: TGTGCCAGCAGCCAAGGTCGGGGTTCGTCACCCCTCCACTTT; CDR3aa: CASSQGRGSSPLHF
abundance: -; d_gene: TRBD1; j_gene: TRBJ1-1; v_gene: TRBV4-1; CDR3nt: TGCGCCAGCAGCCAAGCTAGGACAGGGACCGGGGCCGCTGAAGCTTTCTTT; CDR3aa: CASSQARTGTGAAEAFF
abundance: -; d_gene: TRBD1; j_gene: TRBJ1-2; v_gene: TRBV5-4; CDR3nt: TGTGCCAGCAGCTTGCCCATCCAGGGGGCGCAAGGCTACACCTTC; CDR3aa: CASSLPIQGAQGYTF
abundance: -; d_gene: -; j_gene: TRBJ2-5; v_gene: TRBV4-2; CDR3nt: TGTGCCAGCAGCCAATCAAAGGAGGCGACCCAGTACTTC; CDR3aa: CASSQSKEATQYF
abundance: -; d_gene: -; j_gene: TRBJ2-2; v_gene: TRBV2; CDR3nt: TGTGCCAGCAGTCCTGTCCCCCAGTCCACCGGGGAGCTGTTTTTT; CDR3aa: CASSPVPQSTGELFF
abundance: -; d_gene: TRBD2; j_gene: TRBJ2-7; v_gene: TRBV7-2; CDR3nt: TGTGCCAGCAGCTACACTAGCGCCTACGAGCAGTACTTC; CDR3aa: CASSYTSAYEQYF
abundance: -; d_gene: TRBD1; j_gene: TRBJ1-1; v_gene: TRBV7-9; CDR3nt: TGTGCCAGCAGGGGACAGGGGTTGGATACTAAGGACACTGAAGCTTTCTTT; CDR3aa: CASRGQGLDTKDTEAFF
abundance: once; d_gene: TRBD1; j_gene: TRBJ1-3; v_gene: TRBV7-6; CDR3nt: TGTGCCAGCAGCTTAGGGACTACAGGGGGTATAGCTGGAAACACCATATATTTT; CDR3aa: CASSLGTTGGIAGNTIYF
abundance: -; d_gene: TRBD2; j_gene: TRBJ2-5; v_gene: TRBV6-1; CDR3nt: TGTGCCAGCAGTGGACTAGCGGGGAGCCAAGAGACCCAGTACTTC; CDR3aa: CASSGLAGSQETQYF
abundance: few; d_gene: TRBD1; j_gene: TRBJ2-5; v_gene: TRBV19; CDR3nt: TGTGCCAGTAGTATGGGACAGAGGGATGGAGAGACCCAGTACTTC; CDR3aa: CASSMGQRDGETQYF
abundance: -; d_gene: TRBD1; j_gene: TRBJ2-5; v_gene: TRBV5-6; CDR3nt: TGTGCCAGCAGTAGAGGACAGGTAAAAGAGACCCAGTACTTC; CDR3aa: CASSRGQVKETQYF
abundance: -; d_gene: TRBD1; j_gene: TRBJ2-7; v_gene: TRBV6-5; CDR3nt: TGTGCCAGCAGTTATACCGGACAGGGGTCCTACGAGCAGTACTTC; CDR3aa: CASSYTGQGSYEQYF
abundance: -; d_gene: TRBD2; j_gene: TRBJ2-3; v_gene: TRBV30; CDR3nt: TGTGCCTGGAGAGCGGGGATTGATACGCAGTATTTT; CDR3aa: CAWRAGIDTQYF
abundance: -; d_gene: -; j_gene: TRBJ1-1; v_gene: TRBV5-1; CDR3nt: TGCGCCAGCAGCTTGGGCCAGGGTAGGAACACTGAAGCTTTCTTT; CDR3aa: CASSLGQGRNTEAFF
abundance: -; d_gene: -; j_gene: TRBJ2-1; v_gene: TRBV6-1; CDR3nt: TGTGCCAGCGTTCTGAGCGGTTTGGCCGACAATGAGCAGTTCTTC; CDR3aa: CASVLSGLADNEQFF
abundance: -; d_gene: TRBD1; j_gene: TRBJ1-5; v_gene: TRBV30; CDR3nt: TGTGCCTGGAGAGAACAGGGGCTTAGCAATCAGCCCCAGCATTTT; CDR3aa: CAWREQGLSNQPQHF
abundance: few; d_gene: TRBD1; j_gene: TRBJ2-3; v_gene: TRBV19; CDR3nt: TGTGCCACCACAGGGGGCGCAGATACGCAGTATTTT; CDR3aa: CATTGGADTQYF